This T cell receptor (beta chain) derives from a study of shared clonotypes between healthy human individuals. Whole-study results and caveats: As a rule, naive subsets had a larger estimated richness than memory subsets.

As to this clone: Its antigen is not known.

Researchers ran the assay at a deep level. Here immunoSEQ multiplex PCR was the method, and the copy in TCRdb shows in-frame clones only, minus some. The sample records a few million clones, about 92% being singletons. The sequence was obtained from a young man in good health. Some clones in this sample may be carry-over from other donors' samples. Source material: naive CD4+ T cells from PBMCs. The subset was: CD45RA+ positively selected.

The CDR3 region has the DNA TGCGCCAGCAGCTTGTGGCTAGCGGGAGTAACGGCCAAAAACATTCAGTACTTC. Translation: CASSLWLAGVTAKNIQYF. The chain uses TRBV5-1 and TRBJ2-4; TRBD2 matches at 10 bases. The CDR3 consists of 18 residues. The germline gives CDR1 SGHRS, CDR2 YFSETQ. V lost 1 base and J lost 1; bases outside the gene matches: 8.